Described below is a single T cell receptor (beta chain) sequence and its context. No antigen is known for it. The record has no base qualities; no much larger clone is one base away. The CDR3 measures 15 amino acids from cysteine to phenylalanine. Only CDR3 DNA is held: 45 bases, read in frame from base 1. From the germline V gene (reference sequence), CDR1 is MNHEY and CDR2 is SMNVEV. Trimming accounts for 3 bases at V and 7 bases at J, while the number of junction bases matched to no gene is 7. These data are taken from a study of OX40 agonist ivuxolimab in advanced cancers. General notes on the study: Ivuxolimab was an agonistic, fully human IgG2 monoclonal antibody directed against OX40 (CD134), a costimulatory receptor. Prior anti-PD-1, anti-PD-L1 or anti-CTLA-4 therapy was permitted, and checkpoint inhibitors had been received by about 36% of dose-escalation patients. The purpose of peripheral TCRbeta sequencing was to test whether ivuxolimab changed TCR sequence diversity and led to clonal T-cell expansion. In the dose-escalation cohort, 82.7% of patients were male, and the mean age was approximately 64 years, with a range of about 20 to 79. Partial responses occurred in three dose-escalation patients, of whom one had hepatocellular carcinoma and two had cutaneous melanoma. Of the roughly 52 dose-escalation patients, hepatocellular carcinoma was present in about 19, melanoma in roughly 15, renal cell carcinoma in 9 and head and neck cancer in 9. Intravenous ivuxolimab was administered to patients every 2 weeks at six dose levels: 0.01, 0.1, 0.3, 1.5, 3 and 10 mg/kg. The monotherapy dose-escalation portion (N of about 50 patients) of the phase I ivuxolimab trial is reported in the paper.

Summary of the overall study and its limitations: After ivuxolimab, more expanded clones were found on average in CD8+ T cells than in CD4+ T cells. Low levels of normalized T-cell clonal expansion were also seen in some patients who did not respond. In the 0.1-3.0 mg/kg groups, partial responders were among the patients with the lowest normalized peripheral clonal expansion, particularly in CD8+ T cells. At doses from 0.1 to 3.0 mg/kg, clonal expansion was seen in both CD4+ and CD8+ blood T cells between baseline and week 6. The antigen specificity of the clonally expanded peripheral T cells was not determined.

Patients with a history of autoimmune disease or receiving systemic immunosuppression were excluded from the trial. Peripheral blood for TCR sequencing was collected from all dose cohorts at baseline, on cycle 4 day 1, and on cycle 7 day 1. The samples were drawn from a first-in-human, open-label, multicenter phase I dose-escalation trial of ivuxolimab. The trial enrolled adults with locally advanced or metastatic head and neck squamous cell, hepatocellular, melanoma or renal cell carcinoma. Before TCR sequencing, CD4+ T cells and CD8+ T cells from peripheral blood were sorted into separate populations. Genomic DNA was extracted from sorted cells for sequencing of the TCRbeta CDR3 region. The immunoSEQ Assay was used to sequence the TCRbeta CDR3 regions. TCRdb mirrors the immuneACCESS table, restricted to in-frame sequences. Some clones are absent from its copies; in checked studies, under half trace to an unresolved V gene, and the reason for the others is unknown. This sample comprises roughly 68,000 clones, 89% of them detected only once. The top ten constitute over 3% of the sample.

The chain uses TRBV27 and TRBJ2-1; 9 bases in the junction line up with TRBD1. The TCR originated in an adult with an advanced solid tumor such as melanoma, head and neck, liver or kidney cancer. The starting material was CD4+ or CD8+ T cells sorted from blood, obtained in a trial of the OX40 agonist ivuxolimab. The CDR3 region: CASSFNRGRGNEQFF. Here is the DNA: TGTGCCAGCAGTTTCAACAGGGGGCGCGGTAATGAGCAGTTCTTC.